Below are 31 T cell receptor beta chains sequenced from a single sample in a study of T-cell reconstitution after alpha-beta-depleted transplantation in children. TCRbeta library preparation incorporated unique molecular identifiers. TCRdb used MiXCR to reprocess the PCR reads, holding one entry per CDR3 protein. The data contain a few hundred thousand distinct CDR3 sequences, about an eighth of them seen just once; the ten biggest clones take up 2% to 2.5%. The sequenced sample was PBMCs, mostly from graft donor cells, obtained 360 days after TCRalphabeta/CD19-depleted stem cell transplant. The source is a male patient between 10 and 17 years old who had a stem cell transplant for acute myeloid leukemia, so the T cells may come from the graft donor.

This clonotype was seen more than once but under ten times. V and J are TRBV28 and TRBJ2-6; TRBD2 might be the D (6 bases). V was cut by 2 bases and J by 2 bases, with 7 bases left in between. Germline assignment: CDR1 MDHEN and CDR2 SYDVKM. This CDR3 region has 15 residues. CDR3 protein: CASSLGRPGANVLTF. CDR3 bases: TGTGCCAGCAGTTTAGGGAGGCCTGGGGCCAACGTCCTGACTTTC.

The V gene is TRBV7-6, the J gene TRBJ2-7; D remains ambiguous. Per germline, CDR1 SGHVS and CDR2 FNYEAQ. With 1 base removed from V and 1 base from J, the gap between germline ends came to 8 bases. CDR3 length: 14 residues. The CDR3 DNA sequence: TGTGCCAGCAGCTTAGACCCGGGTTCCTACGAGCAGTACTTC. It specifies CASSLDPGSYEQYF.

This clonotype was counted many times. The rearrangement uses TRBV24-1 and TRBJ2-7; D remains unclear. Germline V gives CDR1 KGHDR, CDR2 SFDVKD. The CDR3 has 13 amino acids. The germline V and J ends were trimmed by 0 bases and 5 bases, with 7 bases remaining between them. The CDR3 reads CATSDLPYDEQYF. The CDR3 bases are TGTGCCACCAGTGATTTGCCCTATGACGAGCAGTACTTC.

In its sample, this clonotype was seen a few times. This rearrangement joins TRBV5-1 to TRBJ2-5; 7 positions match TRBD2. Germline V lookup: CDR1 SGHRS, CDR2 YFSETQ. J gave up 0 bases and V 3 bases, and 11 bases lay outside the gene matches. This CDR3 region has 17 residues. CDR3 loop: CASSSSISGGYQETQYF. DNA for the CDR3: TGCGCCAGCAGCTCTTCGATCTCCGGGGGGTACCAAGAGACCCAGTACTTC.

The chain is built from TRBV30 and TRBJ2-1; tentatively, D is TRBD1 (6 bases). CDR3 length: 15 amino acids. V dropped 4 bases and J dropped 2 bases, with 15 bases sitting between them. Germline V gene sequence: CDR1 GTSNPN, CDR2 SVGIG (reference sequence). CDR3: CAWTSDSWAYNEQFF. The CDR3 coding sequence is TGTGCCTGGACCTCGGACAGTTGGGCCTACAATGAGCAGTTCTTC.

This clonotype was observed at least ten times. V and J are TRBV19 and TRBJ2-7; D is possibly TRBD2 (6 bases). This CDR3 is built from 14 residues. The V gene lost 4 bases and the J gene lost 0 bases, with 10 bases spanning the gap. The germline V gene has CDR1 LNHDA and CDR2 SQIVND (reference sequence). The CDR3 DNA reads TGTGCCAGTAGTAGAGACGGGAGCTCCTACGAGCAGTACTTC. Its protein product is CASSRDGSSYEQYF.

This clonotype was seen at least ten times. The chain links TRBV6-2 or TRBV6-3 to TRBJ2-5; 12 bases line up with TRBD2. Per the germline V gene, CDR1 is MNHEY and CDR2 is SVGEGT. This CDR3 comprises 15 residues. After removal of 4 bases from V and 11 bases from J, the junction contained 11 bases not matched to a gene. This chain's CDR3 is CASSLLAGGDNSQYF. The CDR3 DNA is TGTGCCAGCAGTTTACTAGCGGGGGGCGATAACTCTCAGTACTTC.

This clonotype was recorded a few times. J is TRBJ2-7 and V is TRBV2; 14 nucleotides line up with TRBD2. This CDR3 region has 20 residues. The ends lost 6 bases at V and 0 bases at J; junction bases unmatched: 16. Looked up from germline, CDR1 is SNHLY and CDR2 is FYNNEI. This CDR3 reads CASSAPIRLAGGPRSYEQYF. In DNA form, the CDR3 reads TGTGCCAGCAGCGCCCCGATCCGACTAGCGGGAGGGCCTCGCTCCTACGAGCAGTACTTC.

This clonotype was detected many times. The genes are TRBV12-3 or TRBV12-4 and TRBJ2-7; 11 bases are shared with TRBD2. The CDR3 runs to 13 residues. V lost 8 bases and J lost 4; bases outside the gene matches: 4. The CDR3, as DNA: TGTGCCAGCGGGGGACTAGCGGATTACGAGCAGTACTTC. Encoded protein: CASGGLADYEQYF.

This clonotype was detected a few times. The chain has TRBV7-2 and TRBJ2-3, with D possibly being TRBD2 (6 bases). The CDR3 consists of 14 residues. CDR1 and CDR2 from the germline V gene are SGHTA and FQGNSA. Trimming pared 4 bases from V and 4 bases from J, leaving 12 bases between. CDR3 coding DNA: TGTGCCAGCAGCTCAAGACTAGGTCCAGATACGCAGTATTTT. Its protein product is CASSSRLGPDTQYF. Supplemented by reference TRBV7-2 and TRBJ2-3, the full variable domain reads GAGVSQSPSNKVTEKGKDVELRCDPISGHTALYWYRQSLGQGLEFLIYFQGNSAPDKSGLPSDRFSAERTGGSVSTLTIQRTQQEDSAVYLCASSSRLGPDTQYFGPGTRLTVL.

There are many counts of this clonotype. This chain uses TRBV24-1 with TRBJ2-3, with D hard to call. V lost 1 base to trimming and J lost 8 bases, with 12 bases between them. CDR1 is KGHDR, CDR2 SFDVKD, per germline. This CDR3 region has 14 residues. CDR3 amino acids: CATSDFGYDGTQYF. The CDR3 DNA is TGTGCCACCAGTGATTTTGGATATGACGGTACGCAGTATTTT.

V is TRBV27 and J is TRBJ2-3, with D possibly being TRBD1 or TRBD2 (7 bases each). Germline CDR1 is MNHEY and CDR2 is SMNVEV (reference sequence). With 8 bases removed from V and 3 bases from J, the gap between germline ends came to 21 bases. CDR3 size: 16 residues. This chain's CDR3 is CASAWEGARLTDTQYF. The CDR3 DNA follows: TGTGCCAGCGCCTGGGAGGGGGCGCGTTTAACAGATACGCAGTATTTT.

At least ten counts were recorded for this clonotype. The chain combines TRBV5-4 with TRBJ2-7; the D is unclear. Germline V lookup: CDR1 SGHNT, CDR2 YYREEE (reference sequence). The CDR3 totals 14 residues. V gave up 3 bases and J gave up 0 bases, with 10 bases separating them. Written as DNA, the CDR3 is TGTGCCAGCAGCTCGGCCAAGGACTCCTACGAGCAGTACTTC. It encodes CASSSAKDSYEQYF.

Only a few counts were recorded for this clonotype. CDR3 nucleotide sequence: TGTGCCAGCAGCCCTCTTCCAGCGGGCTACGAGCAGTACTTC. Protein sequence: CASSPLPAGYEQYF. V usage is TRBV7-9 and J usage is TRBJ2-7, with D maybe TRBD2 (6 bases). The CDR3 is 14 amino acids. The ends were cut back, 5 bases at V and 3 bases at J, with 14 bases in the middle. Germline V gives CDR1 SEHNR, CDR2 FQNEAQ (reference sequence).

This sequence joins TRBV20-1 and TRBJ2-7; a weak D match, TRBD1 (5 bases). Looked up from germline, CDR1 is DFQATT and CDR2 is SNEGSKA (reference sequence). The CDR3 has 13 residues. Deletions cut 6 bases from V and 0 bases from J, with 12 bases between. The CDR3 here is CSAKQEFSYEQYF. The CDR3 DNA sequence: TGCAGTGCCAAACAGGAGTTCTCCTACGAGCAGTACTTC.

This clonotype was observed a few times. The CDR3 region has the DNA TGTGCCAGCAGCTTTGGACGGACTTGGTACCAAGAGACCCAGTACTTC. This gives the protein CASSFGRTWYQETQYF. The gene calls are TRBV5-5 and TRBJ2-5, with D tentatively TRBD2 (5 bases). The CDR3 runs 16 residues. Germline V gene sequence: CDR1 SGHKS, CDR2 YYEKEE (reference sequence). Trimming took off 2 bases at V and 0 bases at J, with 14 bases between the two ends.

This clonotype was seen a handful of times. The chain joins TRBV7-9 to TRBJ2-1, with 11 positions matching TRBD1. CDR3 size: 16 residues. J gave up 9 bases and V 0 bases, and 7 bases lay outside the gene matches. In germline, CDR1 is SEHNR, CDR2 FQNEAQ (reference sequence). CDR3 loop: CASSLATGQGGLEQFF. In nucleotides, the CDR3 is TGTGCCAGCAGCTTAGCGACGGGACAGGGGGGTCTTGAGCAGTTCTTC. Full variable domain (outside the CDR3, taken from reference TRBV7-9 and TRBJ2-1): DTGVSQNPRHKITKRGQNVTFRCDPISEHNRLYWYRQTLGQGPEFLTYFQNEAQLEKSRLLSDRFSAERPKGSFSTLEIQRTEQGDSAMYLCASSLATGQGGLEQFFGPGTRLTVL.

This chain links TRBV12-3 or TRBV12-4 with TRBJ2-7, with 7 bases matching TRBD2. V shed 6 bases, J shed 1 base, and the junction held 9 bases outside the gene matches. This CDR3 comprises 15 residues. CDR3 in amino acids: CASSPGGGASYEQYF. The CDR3 DNA reads as TGTGCCAGCAGCCCCGGGGGAGGGGCTTCCTACGAGCAGTACTTC.

This clonotype was observed a few times. The chain is built from TRBV7-2 and TRBJ2-7; D remains unclear. V shed 5 bases and J shed 0 bases, with 5 bases lying between them. Germline V gene lookup returns CDR1 SGHTA and CDR2 FQGNSA. The length of the CDR3 is 12 residues. In DNA, the CDR3 is TGTGCCAGCAGCGCCTTCTCCTACGAGCAGTACTTC. Protein product: CASSAFSYEQYF.

This sequence joins TRBV15 and TRBJ2-2; D may match TRBD1 or TRBD2 (5 bases each). Trimming removed 3 bases from V and 0 bases from J, with 11 bases in between. CDR1 and CDR2 (germline): LNHNV, YYDKDF (reference sequence). This CDR3 contains 16 residues. As DNA, the CDR3 is TGTGCCACCAGCAGGCTCGGGGCCGCGAACACCGGGGAGCTGTTTTTT. This encodes CATSRLGAANTGELFF.

This clonotype turned up a few times. The chain links TRBV6-1 to TRBJ1-1; 9 nucleotides match TRBD1. The V gene's germline CDR1 is MNHNS and CDR2 SASEGT. Trimming took 7 bases from V and 5 from J; bases not matched to a gene: 8. The CDR3 is 14 amino acids. DNA of the CDR3: TGTGCCAGCACCCCGGACAGGGGCCGGACTGAAGCTTTCTTT. Protein: CASTPDRGRTEAFF.

The chain carries TRBV28 and TRBJ1-1; D gene unclear. The CDR3 spans 14 residues. The V end was cut by 2 bases, the J end by 2 bases, with 9 bases between. Germline V gene data show CDR1 as MDHEN and CDR2 as SYDVKM. The CDR3 DNA reads TGTGCCAGCAGTTTAAGACCTGCCAACACTGAAGCTTTCTTT. Translated, it gives CASSLRPANTEAFF.

This clonotype turned up a few times. V gene TRBV6-5 combines with J gene TRBJ2-5, with TRBD2 as a possible D gene (5 bases). Trimming took 2 bases from V and 5 from J, leaving 18 bases between them. The CDR3 totals 16 residues. CDR1 is MNHEY, CDR2 SVGAGI, per germline. The CDR3 is CASSYTVGSPGETQYF. CDR3 in DNA: TGTGCCAGCAGTTACACTGTCGGGTCGCCGGGGGAGACCCAGTACTTC.

This clonotype was counted only a few times. This rearrangement joins TRBV6-2 or TRBV6-3 to TRBJ2-1, with 9 bases fitting TRBD1. CDR1 and CDR2 from the germline V gene are MNHEY and SVGEGT. Unmatched junction bases numbered 8, after V lost 6 bases and J lost 8 bases. The CDR3 is 14 residues long. The DNA for the CDR3 is TGTGCCAGCAGGGGGGACAGGGTTACCGATGAGCAGTTCTTC. It specifies CASRGDRVTDEQFF.

In its sample, this clonotype was seen many times. V and J are TRBV11-2 and TRBJ2-1; D might be TRBD2 (6 bases). V was shortened by 5 bases and J by 7 bases, with 24 bases between the two germline ends. Germline V gives CDR1 SGHAT, CDR2 FQNNGV. The CDR3 extends over 17 amino acids. CDR3 residues: CASSLSPLARRGNEQFF. CDR3 sequence (DNA): TGTGCCAGCAGCCTTTCACCCCTAGCGCGGAGGGGAAATGAGCAGTTCTTC.

This clonotype was observed a handful of times. This rearrangement joins TRBV25-1 to TRBJ1-5; D may be TRBD1 (6 bases). The germline V gene encodes CDR1 MGHDK and CDR2 SYGVNS. Trimming stripped 4 bases from V and 6 bases from J, with 10 bases between. The CDR3 is 13 amino acids. The CDR3 bases are TGTGCCAGCAGTGCAACAGGGTTTCAGCCCCAGCATTTT. This sequence encodes CASSATGFQPQHF.

This clonotype has only a few counts. This chain uses TRBV7-2 with TRBJ2-7; D not resolved. The V gene lost 3 bases and the J gene lost 4 bases, with 10 bases spanning the gap. Germline V gene sequence: CDR1 SGHTA, CDR2 FQGNSA. This CDR3 is 13 amino acids long. The CDR3 bases are TGTGCCAGCAGCTTGACAACCATTTACGAGCAGTACTTC. As protein: CASSLTTIYEQYF.

This clonotype was recorded a few times. The chain carries TRBV20-1 and TRBJ2-7, with D unresolved. From germline, CDR1 is DFQATT and CDR2 SNEGSKA (reference sequence). The CDR3 has 12 residues. V was cut by 7 bases and J by 0 bases, with 10 bases left in between. The CDR3 is CSVNWNSYEQYF. CDR3 nucleotides: TGCAGTGTTAACTGGAACTCCTACGAGCAGTACTTC.

This clonotype was observed a handful of times. The gene calls are TRBV12-3 or TRBV12-4 and TRBJ2-5; weak D call: TRBD1 (6 bases). The CDR3 has 14 residues. The germline V and J ends were trimmed by 3 bases and 5 bases, with 13 bases remaining between them. In DNA form, the CDR3 reads TGTGCCAGCAGTTTGCTCAGGGGCGGGGAGACCCAGTACTTC. Translating gives CASSLLRGGETQYF.

The chain links TRBV29-1 to TRBJ2-2; TRBD1 matches at 8 bases. This CDR3 spans 13 amino acids. The junction had 8 bases not matched to a gene; V was cut back by 7 bases and J by 7 bases. Germline values: CDR1 SQVTM, CDR2 ANQGSEA. CDR3 sequence: CSAGQGVNGELFF. CDR3 DNA sequence: TGCAGCGCCGGACAGGGTGTTAACGGGGAGCTGTTTTTT.

The chain employs TRBV5-1 and TRBJ2-3; D may be TRBD2 (6 bases). V was pared by 8 bases and J by 6 bases, with 16 bases between. From germline, CDR1 is SGHRS and CDR2 YFSETQ. The CDR3 has 13 residues. In nucleotides, the CDR3 is TGCGCCAGTAGCGGAACATTTCGGGATACGCAGTATTTT. Translating gives CASSGTFRDTQYF.